Presented here are 27 T cell receptor beta chains from one specimen sequenced in a study of T cell responses to AZD1222 COVID-19 vaccine. Generated by immunoSEQ multiplex PCR, the TCRdb table keeps only in-frame clones and is missing some. This sample has 50,000 or so clones; about nine tenths occur once, and the top ten carry approximately 5.3%. The sample here was peripheral blood, taken 28 days after the second AZD1222 dose. The receptor source for this set is an adult who received the AZD1222 COVID-19 vaccine.

The V gene is TRBV28, the J gene TRBJ2-1; D tentatively fits TRBD1 or TRBD2 (5 bases each). CDR1 MDHEN and CDR2 SYDVKM come from the germline V gene. V lost 4 bases and J 16 bases, leaving 14 bases between the germline ends. The CDR3 has 11 amino acids. For the CDR3, the DNA is TGTGCCAGCAGTTCCCGGGACGCCCGATTCTTC. Its translation is CASSSRDARFF.

This sequence joins TRBV3-1 (or the pseudogene TRBV3-2) and TRBJ1-2; D is unclear. Between the trimmed V and J ends, which lost 0 bases and 7 bases, there was a span of 6 bases. The germline gives CDR1 LGHDT, CDR2 YNNKEL (reference sequence). This CDR3 is built from 12 residues. The CDR3 loop reads CASSQEIVGYTF. The CDR3 bases are TGTGCCAGCAGCCAAGAGATAGTTGGCTACACCTTC.

The chain has TRBV7-9 and TRBJ1-2; D is possibly TRBD1 (5 bases). The CDR3 spans 13 residues. V lost 3 bases and J 0 bases, leaving 5 bases between the germline ends. Germline-derived CDR1 and CDR2 are SEHNR and FQNEAQ (reference sequence). This CDR3 reads CASSLTANYGYTF. The CDR3 coding sequence is TGTGCCAGCAGCTTGACAGCTAACTATGGCTACACCTTC.

V usage is TRBV5-1 and J usage is TRBJ2-3; 7 nucleotides agree with TRBD1. Germline assignment: CDR1 SGHRS and CDR2 YFSETQ. Losses at the gene ends were 1 base for V and 4 bases for J; bases not matched to a gene: 6. The length of the CDR3 is 15 residues. CDR3 in DNA: TGCGCCAGCAGCTTGAATAGGGGGCGGGCAGATACGCAGTATTTT. This sequence encodes CASSLNRGRADTQYF.

This chain connects TRBV5-6 to TRBJ2-7; 9 nucleotides align to TRBD1. Germline trimming cut 0 bases from V and 1 base from J; bases unmatched to any gene: 2. Germline-derived CDR1 and CDR2 are SGHDT and YYEEEE. This CDR3 has 15 amino acids. DNA of the CDR3: TGTGCCAGCAGCTTGGCCGGGACAGGGTCCTACGAGCAGTACTTC. Its protein is CASSLAGTGSYEQYF.

V is TRBV5-1 and J is TRBJ2-7; the D is unclear. V lost 4 bases and J 2 bases, leaving 10 bases between the germline ends. In germline, CDR1 is SGHRS, CDR2 YFSETQ. The CDR3 consists of 13 residues. The chain's CDR3 is CASSATETYEQYF. The CDR3 DNA is TGCGCCAGCAGCGCAACCGAAACCTACGAGCAGTACTTC.

The J gene is TRBJ2-7, the V gene TRBV28; TRBD1 matches at 8 bases. V shed 4 bases and J 3 bases; nucleotides not matched to a gene: 5. This CDR3 is 14 amino acids long. CDR1 and CDR2 from the germline V gene are MDHEN and SYDVKM. The CDR3 DNA reads as TGTGCCAGCAGTTCCTGGACAGGGAACTACGAGCAGTACTTC. The encoded protein is CASSSWTGNYEQYF.

This chain joins TRBV7-6 and TRBJ2-7, with 8 bases aligning to TRBD1. Germline loops: CDR1 SGHVS, CDR2 FNYEAQ. The CDR3 is 13 amino acids. V lost 5 bases and J lost 3; bases outside the gene matches: 3. The CDR3 DNA follows: TGTGCCAGCAGCCCCGGACAGGGCTACGAGCAGTACTTC. Translating it yields CASSPGQGYEQYF.

This clone is termed medium-sized. The chain joins TRBV6-2 or TRBV6-3 to TRBJ1-1, with D unresolved. This CDR3 spans 14 amino acids. V was clipped by 2 bases and J by 2 bases, with 9 bases between them. The germline V gene has CDR1 MNHEY and CDR2 SVGEGT. CDR3 loop: CASSYTEINTEAFF. Here the CDR3 DNA reads TGTGCCAGCAGTTACACGGAAATCAACACTGAAGCTTTCTTT.

This clone was counted a single time. The chain has TRBV5-1 and TRBJ2-1; 14 bases line up with TRBD2. J was trimmed by 8 bases and V by 4 bases; bases with no gene match: 8. The CDR3 sequence is 16 residues long. Germline V CDR1 and CDR2: SGHRS, YFSETQ. The CDR3 sequence: CASSPPGLAGADEQFF. The CDR3 bases are TGCGCCAGCAGCCCCCCGGGACTAGCGGGAGCTGATGAGCAGTTCTTC.

Here the CDR3 reads CASSDFNSGGAGTGELFF. CDR3 nucleotide sequence: TGTGCCAGCAGCGACTTCAATAGCGGGGGGGCGGGCACCGGGGAGCTGTTTTTT. This chain connects TRBV27 to TRBJ2-2, with 11 positions matching TRBD2. CDR3 length: 18 residues. With V trimmed by 6 bases and J by 4 bases, 13 bases remained unmatched. Germline CDR1 reads MNHEY; CDR2 reads SMNVEV (reference sequence).

Written as DNA, the CDR3 is TGTGCCACCAGCAGAGGGTCAGGAGTTTCCCAGTACTTC. This encodes CATSRGSGVSQYF. V usage is TRBV15 and J usage is TRBJ2-5; D not resolved. Trimming left V 1 base short and J 9 bases short, with 12 bases between. CDR1 and CDR2 (germline): LNHNV, YYDKDF (reference sequence). CDR3 length: 13 residues.

CDR3 amino acids: CASSLPGLHGELFF. The CDR3 nucleotides read TGTGCCAGCAGCCTCCCGGGACTTCACGGGGAGCTGTTTTTT. The rearrangement joins TRBV7-9 to TRBJ2-2; tentatively, D is TRBD2 (6 bases). The CDR3 sequence is 14 residues long. Germline CDR1 is SEHNR and CDR2 is FQNEAQ (reference sequence). Trimming left V 5 bases short and J 7 bases short, with 14 bases between.

This clone occurred once. This chain connects TRBV28 to TRBJ1-5; D not certain. The CDR3 has 15 amino acids. Germline V gene sequence: CDR1 MDHEN, CDR2 SYDVKM. The germline V and J ends were trimmed by 3 bases and 5 bases, with 14 bases remaining between them. The CDR3 region has the DNA TGTGCCAGCAGTTTTAGAGGGCGACCAGATCAGCCCCAGCATTTT. Translation: CASSFRGRPDQPQHF.

Only one count was recorded for this clone. The chain employs TRBV19 and TRBJ1-2; possible D gene TRBD1, 5 bases. This CDR3 contains 13 residues. Germline lookup yields CDR1 LNHDA and CDR2 SQIVND (reference sequence). V gave up 4 bases and J gave up 4 bases, with 10 bases separating them. The CDR3 spells CASSSRGIYGYTF. The DNA of the CDR3 is TGTGCCAGTAGTAGTAGGGGCATCTATGGCTACACCTTC.

The CDR3 coding sequence is TGTGCCAGCAGCCATCGGGCAGGAGCAACTAATGAAAAACTGTTTTTT. Translation gives CASSHRAGATNEKLFF. The rearrangement joins TRBV14 to TRBJ1-4; no firm D call. The CDR3 spans 16 residues. The V end was cut by 3 bases, the J end by 0 bases, with 11 bases between. Germline CDR1 reads SGHDN; CDR2 reads FVKESK.

The chain carries TRBV12-3 or TRBV12-4 and TRBJ2-7, with D tentatively TRBD1 (6 bases). V lost 5 bases, J lost 5 bases, and 10 bases lay in between. This CDR3 is built from 12 residues. In DNA, the CDR3 is TGTGCCAGCAGTCAGAAGGGGGACGAGCAGTACTTC. Translating it yields CASSQKGDEQYF.

J is TRBJ2-7 and V is TRBV7-6, with TRBD2 matching over 11 bases. There are 14 residues in the CDR3. V was clipped by 6 bases and J by 2 bases; unmatched bases: 3. CDR1 SGHVS and CDR2 FNYEAQ come from the germline V gene. CDR3 protein: CASSRTSGPYEQYF. CDR3 DNA: TGTGCCAGCAGTCGGACTAGCGGGCCCTACGAGCAGTACTTC.

The chain links TRBV10-3 to TRBJ2-5, with D possibly matching TRBD1 (6 bases). CDR1 and CDR2 (germline): ENHRY, SYGVKD. There are 16 residues in the CDR3. Trimming removed 4 bases at V and 5 bases at J, with 20 bases between. The CDR3 region has the DNA TGTGCCATCAGTGCTTTGTGGCAGGGGTCAGGCGAGACCCAGTACTTC. Protein sequence: CAISALWQGSGETQYF.

This CDR3 reads CASSQGAGGEGIYGYTF. CDR3 sequence (DNA): TGCGCCAGCAGCCAAGGAGCAGGGGGCGAAGGAATCTATGGCTACACCTTC. The V call is TRBV4-1, the J call TRBJ1-2, with TRBD1 matching over 8 bases. V trimming: 1 base; J trimming: 4 bases; junction bases outside the gene matches: 11. Germline loops: CDR1 MGHRA, CDR2 YSYEKL. The CDR3 covers 17 residues.

The chain employs TRBV6-5 and TRBJ2-7; tentative D call: TRBD1 (5 bases). The CDR3 length is 15 residues. The germline V gene encodes CDR1 MNHEY and CDR2 SVGAGI. V lost 2 bases and J 0 bases, leaving 11 bases between the germline ends. The CDR3 DNA reads as TGTGCCAGCAGTTACGCAGGGCCCTACTCCTACGAGCAGTACTTC. This sequence encodes CASSYAGPYSYEQYF.

This chain joins TRBV2 and TRBJ2-7; 7 nucleotides agree with TRBD1. With V trimmed by 5 bases and J by 7 bases, 14 bases remained unmatched. The CDR3 contains 15 residues. Germline V CDR1 and CDR2: SNHLY, FYNNEI. CDR3 protein: CASSLDRDSVGEQYF. For the CDR3, the DNA is TGTGCCAGCAGTCTTGACCGGGACAGTGTAGGTGAGCAGTACTTC.

This chain connects TRBV6-6 to TRBJ2-7; 9 nucleotides match TRBD1. J was trimmed by 2 bases and V by 2 bases; bases with no gene match: 4. This CDR3 is 15 amino acids long. Germline V gene lookup returns CDR1 MNHNY and CDR2 SVGAGI (reference sequence). The CDR3 here is CASSYGQGRTYEQYF. CDR3 bases: TGTGCCAGCAGTTACGGACAGGGGCGAACCTACGAGCAGTACTTC.

V and J are TRBV28 and TRBJ2-7; 8 bases fit TRBD2. Per the germline V gene, CDR1 is MDHEN and CDR2 is SYDVKM. This CDR3 spans 13 amino acids. Trimming at V came to 8 bases and at J to 1 base, leaving 4 bases not matched to a gene. CDR3 region: CASRTSGSYEQYF. CDR3 in DNA: TGTGCCAGCCGTACTAGCGGATCCTACGAGCAGTACTTC. Full variable domain (remainder filled in from reference TRBV28 and TRBJ2-7): DVKVTQSSRYLVKRTGEKVFLECVQDMDHENMFWYRQDPGLGLRLIYFSYDVKMKEKGDIPEGYSVSREKKERFSLILESASTNQTSMYLCASRTSGSYEQYFGPGTRLTVT.

The chain has TRBV19 and TRBJ2-3; TRBD2 agrees at 13 bases. The germline V gene encodes CDR1 LNHDA and CDR2 SQIVND (reference sequence). CDR3 length equals 18 residues. V was pared by 1 base and J by 5 bases, with 9 bases of the junction left unmatched. CDR3 protein: CASSIVYRTSGSEDTQYF. In nucleotides, the CDR3 is TGTGCCAGTAGTATAGTTTATCGGACTAGCGGGAGTGAAGATACGCAGTATTTT.

The chain couples TRBV27 to TRBJ2-1; D unresolved. The CDR3 has 16 residues. Trimming stripped 6 bases from V and 0 bases from J, with 15 bases between. Germline CDR1 MNHEY, CDR2 SMNVEV (reference sequence). This chain's CDR3 is CASSPPRRYSYNEQFF. Written as DNA, the CDR3 is TGTGCCAGCAGCCCTCCTCGGCGGTACTCCTACAATGAGCAGTTCTTC.

J is TRBJ2-1 and V is TRBV5-1; TRBD1 matches at 9 bases. The V segment lost 4 bases and the J segment 0 bases; nucleotides outside the gene matches: 8. CDR1 SGHRS and CDR2 YFSETQ come from the germline V gene. The length of the CDR3 is 17 residues. CDR3 region: CASSRTGALSSYNEQFF. The CDR3 nucleotides read TGCGCCAGCAGCAGGACAGGGGCCCTGAGCTCCTACAATGAGCAGTTCTTC.